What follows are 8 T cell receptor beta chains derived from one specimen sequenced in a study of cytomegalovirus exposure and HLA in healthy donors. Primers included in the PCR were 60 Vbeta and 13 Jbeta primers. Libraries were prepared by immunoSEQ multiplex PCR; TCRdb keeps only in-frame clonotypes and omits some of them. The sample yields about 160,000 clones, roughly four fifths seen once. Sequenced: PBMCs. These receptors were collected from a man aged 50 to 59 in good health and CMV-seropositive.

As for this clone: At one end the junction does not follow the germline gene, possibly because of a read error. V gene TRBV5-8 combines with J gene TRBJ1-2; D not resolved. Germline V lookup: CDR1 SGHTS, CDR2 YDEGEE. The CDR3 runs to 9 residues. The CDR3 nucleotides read TGTGCCAGCAGCTTTTGCCAGTCCTTC. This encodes CASSFCQSF.

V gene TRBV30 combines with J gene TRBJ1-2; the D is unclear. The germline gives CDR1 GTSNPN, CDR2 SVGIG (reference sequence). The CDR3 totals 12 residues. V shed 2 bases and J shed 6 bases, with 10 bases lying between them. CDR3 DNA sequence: TGTGCCTGGAGTTTCCGTGTCGATGGCTACACCTTC. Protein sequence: CAWSFRVDGYTF.

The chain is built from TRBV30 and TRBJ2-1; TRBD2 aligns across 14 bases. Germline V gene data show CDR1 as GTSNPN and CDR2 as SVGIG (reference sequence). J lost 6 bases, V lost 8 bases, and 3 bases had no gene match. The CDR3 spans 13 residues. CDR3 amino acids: CARTSGGRNEQFF. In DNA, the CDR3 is TGTGCCCGGACTAGCGGGGGGCGCAATGAGCAGTTCTTC.

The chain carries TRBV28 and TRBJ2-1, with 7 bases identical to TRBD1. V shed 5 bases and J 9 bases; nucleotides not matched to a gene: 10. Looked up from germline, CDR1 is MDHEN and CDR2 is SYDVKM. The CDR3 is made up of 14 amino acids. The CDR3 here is CASSPSGGSVEQFF. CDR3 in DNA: TGTGCCAGCAGTCCTTCAGGGGGAAGCGTTGAGCAGTTCTTC.

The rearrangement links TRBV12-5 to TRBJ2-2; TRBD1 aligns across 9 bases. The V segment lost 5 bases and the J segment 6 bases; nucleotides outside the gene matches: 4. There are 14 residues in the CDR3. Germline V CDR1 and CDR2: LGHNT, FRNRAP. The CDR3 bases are TGTGCTAGTGGTCTCGGACAGGGGTCCGGGGAGCTGTTTTTT. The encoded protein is CASGLGQGSGELFF.

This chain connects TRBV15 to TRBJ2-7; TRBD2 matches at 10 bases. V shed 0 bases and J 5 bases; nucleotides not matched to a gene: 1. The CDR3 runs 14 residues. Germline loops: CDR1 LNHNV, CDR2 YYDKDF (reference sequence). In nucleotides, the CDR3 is TGTGCCACCAGCAGAGATGGGACTAGCGACGAGCAGTACTTC. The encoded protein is CATSRDGTSDEQYF.

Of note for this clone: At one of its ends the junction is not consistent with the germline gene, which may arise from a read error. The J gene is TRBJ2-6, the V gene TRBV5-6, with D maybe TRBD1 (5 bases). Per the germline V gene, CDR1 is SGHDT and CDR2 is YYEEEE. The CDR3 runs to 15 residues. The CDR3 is CASSLGIAGANGLTF. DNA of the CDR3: TGTGCCAGCAGCTTGGGGATCGCTGGGGCCAACGGCCTGACTTTC.

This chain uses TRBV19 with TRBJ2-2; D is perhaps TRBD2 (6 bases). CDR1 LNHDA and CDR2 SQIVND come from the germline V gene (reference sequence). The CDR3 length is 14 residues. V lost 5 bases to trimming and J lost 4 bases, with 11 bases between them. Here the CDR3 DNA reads TGTGCCAGTAGTCGGGTACTAGCCACCGGGGAGCTGTTTTTT. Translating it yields CASSRVLATGELFF.